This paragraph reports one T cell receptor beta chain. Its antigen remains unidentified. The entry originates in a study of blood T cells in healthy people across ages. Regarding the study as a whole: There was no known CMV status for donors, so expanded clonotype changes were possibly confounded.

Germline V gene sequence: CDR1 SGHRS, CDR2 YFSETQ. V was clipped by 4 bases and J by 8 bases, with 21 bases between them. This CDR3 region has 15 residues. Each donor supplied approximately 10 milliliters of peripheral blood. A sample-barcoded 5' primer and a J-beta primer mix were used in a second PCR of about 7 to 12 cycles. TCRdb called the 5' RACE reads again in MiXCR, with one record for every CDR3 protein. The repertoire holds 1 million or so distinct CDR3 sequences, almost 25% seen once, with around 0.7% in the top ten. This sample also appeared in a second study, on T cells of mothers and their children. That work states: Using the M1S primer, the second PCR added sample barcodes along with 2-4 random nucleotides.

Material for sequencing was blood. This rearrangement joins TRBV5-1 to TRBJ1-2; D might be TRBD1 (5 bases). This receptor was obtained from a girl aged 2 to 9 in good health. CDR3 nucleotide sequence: TGCGCCAGCAGCCCTAACGGGGCAGACCTCTCAGGCTACACCTTC. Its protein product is CASSPNGADLSGYTF.